This TCR beta chain was sequenced during a study of T cell responses to AZD1222 COVID-19 vaccine. Findings of the study overall: Baseline antibody screening turned up just a handful of seropositive AZD1222 recipients. Repertoire sampling occurred only after the peak T cell response. Among the donors, most were white British and more were female, and clonal diversity was possibly underestimated.

The CDR3 contains 13 residues. Trimming took off 5 bases at V and 5 bases at J, with 13 bases between the two ends. CDR1 is SGHAT and CDR2 is FQNNGV in the germline V gene. Some clones are missing from TCRdb's copy, which holds only in-frame ones; the method was immunoSEQ multiplex PCR. The table includes roughly 70,000 clones, 85% detected once. Remarks on this clone: Its matching antigen is unknown.

The source was peripheral blood, collected on day 0 of AZD1222 vaccination. The receptor was isolated from an adult in good health. The chain employs TRBV11-2 and TRBJ2-7, with D possibly matching TRBD2 (5 bases). The CDR3 DNA is TGTGCCAGCAGCACTCCAGCGGAAGACGAGCAGTACTTC. It codes for CASSTPAEDEQYF.